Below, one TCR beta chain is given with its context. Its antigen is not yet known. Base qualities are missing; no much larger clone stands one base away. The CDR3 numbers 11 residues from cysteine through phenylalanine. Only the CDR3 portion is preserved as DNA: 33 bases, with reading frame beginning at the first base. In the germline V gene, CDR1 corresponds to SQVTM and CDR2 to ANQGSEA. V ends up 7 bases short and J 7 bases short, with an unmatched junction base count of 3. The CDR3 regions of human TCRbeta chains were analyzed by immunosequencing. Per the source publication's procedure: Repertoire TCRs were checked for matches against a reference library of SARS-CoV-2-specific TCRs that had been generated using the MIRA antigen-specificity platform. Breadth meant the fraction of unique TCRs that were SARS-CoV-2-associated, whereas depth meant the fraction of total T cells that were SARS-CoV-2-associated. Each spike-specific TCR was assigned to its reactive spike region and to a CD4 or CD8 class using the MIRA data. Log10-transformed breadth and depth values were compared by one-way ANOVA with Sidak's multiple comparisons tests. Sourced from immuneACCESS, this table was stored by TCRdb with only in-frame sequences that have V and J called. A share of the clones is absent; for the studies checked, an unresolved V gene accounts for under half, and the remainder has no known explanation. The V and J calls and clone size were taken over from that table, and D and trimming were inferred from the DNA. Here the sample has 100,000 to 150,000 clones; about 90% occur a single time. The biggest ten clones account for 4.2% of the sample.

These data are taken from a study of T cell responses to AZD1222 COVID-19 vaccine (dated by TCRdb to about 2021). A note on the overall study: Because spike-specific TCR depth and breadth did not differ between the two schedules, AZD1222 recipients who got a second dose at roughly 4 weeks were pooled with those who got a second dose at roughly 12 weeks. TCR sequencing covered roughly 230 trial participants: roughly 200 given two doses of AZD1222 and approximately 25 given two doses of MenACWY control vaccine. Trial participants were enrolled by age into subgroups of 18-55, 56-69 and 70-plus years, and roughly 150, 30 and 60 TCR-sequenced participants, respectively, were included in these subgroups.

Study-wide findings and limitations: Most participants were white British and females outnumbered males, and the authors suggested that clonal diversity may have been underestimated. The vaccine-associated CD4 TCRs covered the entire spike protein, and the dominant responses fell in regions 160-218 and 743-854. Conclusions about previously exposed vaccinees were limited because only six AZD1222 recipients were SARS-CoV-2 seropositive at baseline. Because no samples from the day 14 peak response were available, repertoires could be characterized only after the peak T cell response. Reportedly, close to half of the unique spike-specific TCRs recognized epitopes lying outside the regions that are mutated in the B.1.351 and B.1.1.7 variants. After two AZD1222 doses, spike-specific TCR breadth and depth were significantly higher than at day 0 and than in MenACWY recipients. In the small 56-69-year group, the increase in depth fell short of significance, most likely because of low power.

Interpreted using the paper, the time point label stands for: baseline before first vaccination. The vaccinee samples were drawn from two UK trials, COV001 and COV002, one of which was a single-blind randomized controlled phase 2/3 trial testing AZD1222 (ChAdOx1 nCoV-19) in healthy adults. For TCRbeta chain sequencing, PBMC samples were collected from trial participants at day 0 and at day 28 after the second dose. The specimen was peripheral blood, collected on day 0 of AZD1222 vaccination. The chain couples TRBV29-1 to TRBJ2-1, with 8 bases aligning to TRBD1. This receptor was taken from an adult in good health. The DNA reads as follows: TGCAGCGGGACAGGGTGGAATGAGCAGTTCTTC. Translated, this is CSGTGWNEQFF.